This entry is about one T cell receptor (beta chain). Antigen unknown. V shed 6 bases and J 2 bases; nucleotides not matched to a gene: 6. CDR3 length: 16 amino acids. The germline V gene encodes CDR1 SNHLY and CDR2 FYNNEI. This sample was taken from a study of regulatory and conventional T cells in RAG deficiency. Whole-study findings and limits: Omenn CD25-high CD127-low cells may be activated cells, not true Tregs. Shorter CDR3s in all patient subsets; >90% Treg-Tconv overlap in Omenn. Compared with controls, unique Treg TCR beta sequences dropped around 92-fold in Omenn syndrome and CID/AS.

Blood CD4+ CD25-high CD127-low regulatory T cells supplied the genomic DNA template. Some clones are missing from TCRdb's copy, which holds only in-frame ones; the method was immunoSEQ multiplex PCR. The table shows about 20,000 clones, with 87% occurring only once. The sample was also reused in another study, on regulatory T cells. That source notes: Amplification used 52 TRBV primers and 13 TRBJ primers. Skewed V and J usage and few unique V-J pairs marked patient repertoires, most in Tregs.

Sequencing was performed on Tregs sorted from blood. The clonotype was recovered from a human donor in good health. The V and J genes are TRBV2 and TRBJ2-7, with 14 positions matching TRBD2. The CDR3 is CASRTGLAGAAYEQYF. CDR3 bases: TGTGCCAGCAGAACGGGACTAGCGGGAGCAGCCTACGAGCAGTACTTC.